This T cell receptor (beta chain) was sequenced for a study of beta chain features in type 1 diabetes. Notes on the study in general: When Type 1 diabetes patients were examined, their TCRB CDR3s proved moderately but significantly shorter in all four CD4+ subsets.

Expressed TCRB transcripts were sequenced because the isolated RNA had all been reverse transcribed beforehand. Profiled with immunoSEQ multiplex PCR; TCRdb holds only in-frame clones, not every one. The profile shows roughly 260,000 clones, about a fifth of them singletons. This CDR3 is 19 amino acids long. Germline CDR1 reads GTSNPN; CDR2 reads SVGIG (reference sequence). Trimming took 4 bases from V and 0 from J, leaving 24 bases between them. For this clone: The antigen is not known.

The chain is built from TRBV30 and TRBJ2-2, with a weak D call TRBD1 (5 bases). The source of this sequence is a middle-aged woman with type 1 diabetes. The specimen sequenced was naive CD4+ T cells from blood. The CDR3 is CAWMNWGSVADANTGELFF. The CDR3 region has the DNA TGTGCCTGGATGAATTGGGGCTCGGTAGCTGACGCGAACACCGGGGAGCTGTTTTTT. Full variable domain (outside the CDR3, taken from reference TRBV30 and TRBJ2-2): SQTIHQWPATLVQPVGSPLSLECTVEGTSNPNLYWYRQAAGRGLQLLFYSVGIGQISSEVPQNLSASRPQDRQFILSSKKLLLSDSGFYLCAWMNWGSVADANTGELFFGEGSRLTVL.